The 32 T cell receptor beta chains presented below share a single source sample, sequenced in a study of blood T cell repertoires in COVID-19. Sequencing used immunoSEQ multiplex PCR; TCRdb keeps in-frame clones, though not all of them. The sample consists of 200,000 to 300,000 clones, roughly 91% of them appearing once. Sequenced: PBMCs or T cells enriched from blood (not recorded which). The receptors were gathered from a woman in her twenties or thirties who had recovered from COVID-19.

The V and J genes are TRBV19 and TRBJ2-5; 11 positions agree with TRBD2. Trimming removed 10 bases from V and 2 bases from J; junction bases left unmatched: 12. Per the germline V gene, CDR1 is LNHDA and CDR2 is SQIVND (reference sequence). CDR3 size: 16 residues. This CDR3 is CATSDWTSGPQETQYF. Written as DNA, the CDR3 is TGTGCCACCTCAGACTGGACTAGCGGGCCGCAAGAGACCCAGTACTTC. Combining the CDR3 with reference TRBV19 and TRBJ2-5 gives the whole variable domain DGGITQSPKYLFRKEGQNVTLSCEQNLNHDAMYWYRQDPGQGLRLIYYSQIVNDFQKGDIAEGYSVSREKKESFPLTVTSAQKNPTAFYLCATSDWTSGPQETQYFGPGTRLLVL.

The gene calls are TRBV28 and TRBJ2-1; a possible D gene is TRBD2 (5 bases). The germline CDR1 and CDR2 sequences are MDHEN and SYDVKM. The length of the CDR3 is 13 residues. The V and J ends lost 3 bases and 7 bases respectively, with 10 bases between them. In nucleotides, the CDR3 is TGTGCCAGCAGTTTGCTGCCGGGGAATGAGCAGTTCTTC. It is translated as CASSLLPGNEQFF.

The genes are TRBV3-1 (or the pseudogene TRBV3-2) and TRBJ1-5, with 7 bases identical to TRBD1. This CDR3 contains 16 residues. V was pared by 4 bases and J by 5 bases, with 11 bases of the junction left unmatched. Germline lookup yields CDR1 LGHDT and CDR2 YNNKEL (reference sequence). In nucleotides, the CDR3 is TGTGCCAGCAGCCCTCGCCCGACAGGGTCGGATCAGCCCCAGCATTTT. This sequence encodes CASSPRPTGSDQPQHF.

J is TRBJ1-2 and V is TRBV28, with 9 bases that match TRBD1. Unmatched junction bases numbered 6, after V lost 8 bases and J lost 8 bases. This CDR3 comprises 12 residues. Germline CDR1 MDHEN, CDR2 SYDVKM. The CDR3 DNA reads as TGTGCCAGCTCCCGACAGGGGGTCGGCTACACCTTC. This codes for CASSRQGVGYTF.

The J gene is TRBJ1-1, the V gene TRBV28, with 8 bases matching TRBD1. The length of the CDR3 is 13 residues. With V trimmed by 6 bases and J by 4 bases, 4 bases remained unmatched. CDR1 and CDR2 (germline): MDHEN, SYDVKM. CDR3 coding DNA: TGTGCCAGCAGCCCTCAGGGGGCCACTGAAGCTTTCTTT. Its translation: CASSPQGATEAFF.

This chain connects TRBV5-1 to TRBJ1-4; 8 bases match TRBD1. CDR1 is SGHRS, CDR2 YFSETQ, per germline. The CDR3 extends over 14 amino acids. The junction had 4 bases not matched to a gene; V was cut back by 1 base and J by 8 bases. The CDR3 loop reads CASSLRQGAEKLFF. CDR3 in DNA: TGCGCCAGCAGCTTGCGGCAGGGGGCGGAAAAACTGTTTTTT.

The chain combines TRBV19 with TRBJ2-7, with TRBD1 matching over 9 bases. V trimming: 3 bases; J trimming: 3 bases; junction bases outside the gene matches: 12. The CDR3 is 17 residues long. From germline, CDR1 is LNHDA and CDR2 SQIVND (reference sequence). The CDR3: CASSMGAPGQGVYEQYF. For the CDR3, the DNA is TGTGCCAGTAGTATGGGGGCCCCGGGACAGGGAGTCTACGAGCAGTACTTC.

This rearrangement joins TRBV6-5 to TRBJ1-6; 8 bases align to TRBD1. The CDR3 totals 16 residues. In germline, CDR1 is MNHEY, CDR2 SVGAGI. With 2 bases clipped from V and 4 bases from J, the junction kept 4 bases outside the gene matches. CDR3 DNA sequence: TGTGCCAGCAGTTACGCAGACAGGGGATATAATTCACCCCTCCACTTT. Its protein product is CASSYADRGYNSPLHF.

The V gene is TRBV7-2, the J gene TRBJ1-2, with D uncertain. The CDR3 consists of 14 residues. Per the germline V gene, CDR1 is SGHTA and CDR2 is FQGNSA. Trimming left V 5 bases short and J 2 bases short, with 12 bases between. The CDR3 region has the DNA TGTGCCAGCAGCCCAATGAGTGAAAACTATGGCTACACCTTC. Translating gives CASSPMSENYGYTF.

V and J are TRBV3-1 (or the pseudogene TRBV3-2) and TRBJ1-2; D remains unclear. The CDR3 totals 13 residues. Trimming removed 4 bases from V and 5 bases from J, with 11 bases in between. The V gene's germline CDR1 is LGHDT and CDR2 YNNKEL (reference sequence). DNA for the CDR3: TGTGCCAGCAGCCGGACTCACTATTATGGCTACACCTTC. Protein product: CASSRTHYYGYTF.

In regard to this clone: With a much larger clone just one base away, this may be a read error. The chain uses TRBV2 and TRBJ1-1; D ambiguous. Germline CDR1 is SNHLY and CDR2 is FYNNEI. The CDR3 spans 13 residues. V lost 6 bases and J lost 0, with 8 bases in between. CDR3: CASRDDMNTEAFF. CDR3 in DNA: TGTGCCAGCAGAGACGACATGAACACTGAAGCTTTCTTT.

This clone was recorded once. This specimen includes other DNA sequences encoding the same CDR3. The chain employs TRBV19 and TRBJ1-1, with 8 bases aligning to TRBD1. With V trimmed by 4 bases and J by 4 bases, 5 bases remained unmatched. There are 14 residues in the CDR3. Germline CDR1 is LNHDA and CDR2 is SQIVND (reference sequence). CDR3 sequence: CASSTGGEGTEAFF. The CDR3 region has the DNA TGTGCCAGTAGTACAGGGGGCGAGGGCACTGAAGCTTTCTTT.

The genes are TRBV6-5 and TRBJ1-1; D remains ambiguous. The germline V gene has CDR1 MNHEY and CDR2 SVGAGI. The CDR3 contains 15 residues. V was cut by 6 bases and J by 4 bases, with 18 bases left in between. As DNA, the CDR3 is TGTGCCAGCAGGATGAGGCCCCTTCTGAGCACTGAAGCTTTCTTT. This sequence encodes CASRMRPLLSTEAFF.

The V and J genes are TRBV14 and TRBJ1-2; 10 bases agree with TRBD1. Germline CDR1 is SGHDN and CDR2 is FVKESK. The CDR3 has 13 amino acids. Trimming removed 7 bases from V and 9 bases from J; junction bases left unmatched: 8. CDR3 in amino acids: CASTSGQGSSYTF. The CDR3 DNA follows: TGTGCCAGCACCTCGGGACAGGGGAGTAGCTACACCTTC.

V and J are TRBV10-2 and TRBJ2-1; TRBD2 might be the D (6 bases). Per the germline V gene, CDR1 is WSHSY and CDR2 is SAAADI. Trimming took 7 bases from V and 3 from J, leaving 10 bases between them. This CDR3 is 13 amino acids long. The CDR3 DNA reads as TGCGCCAGCACCGGCGGGAACTACAATGAGCAGTTCTTC. As protein: CASTGGNYNEQFF.

The chain has TRBV6-2 or TRBV6-3 and TRBJ2-2, with 7 bases fitting TRBD2. The CDR3 runs to 15 residues. Germline V gene lookup returns CDR1 MNHEY and CDR2 SVGEGT. V was clipped by 2 bases and J by 3 bases; unmatched bases: 3. CDR3 sequence reads: CASSYPREDTGELFF. CDR3 nucleotides: TGTGCCAGCAGTTACCCACGGGAGGACACCGGGGAGCTGTTTTTT.

The chain employs TRBV9 and TRBJ1-1; TRBD1 aligns across 11 bases. Germline CDR1 reads SGDLS; CDR2 reads YYNGEE. Trimming took 3 bases from V and 11 from J; bases not matched to a gene: 9. CDR3 length equals 14 residues. In DNA form, the CDR3 reads TGTGCCAGCAGCGCCGGGGACAGGGGGAGAGCGGCTTTCTTT. This encodes CASSAGDRGRAAFF.

The chain is built from TRBV5-4 and TRBJ2-5, with 8 nucleotides matching TRBD2. Germline CDR1 reads SGHNT; CDR2 reads YYREEE (reference sequence). V gave up 4 bases and J gave up 1 base; unmatched junction bases: 9. This CDR3 is built from 16 residues. CDR3 in DNA: TGTGCCAGCAGCACGGCCGGCGGGAGGAGCCAAGAGACCCAGTACTTC. Translated, it gives CASSTAGGRSQETQYF.

The rearrangement joins TRBV6-2 or TRBV6-3 to TRBJ1-5; D is unclear. Deletions cut 2 bases from V and 0 bases from J, with 5 bases between. Germline lookup yields CDR1 MNHEY and CDR2 SVGEGT. The CDR3 length is 14 residues. The CDR3 coding sequence is TGTGCCAGCAGTTACGCGGCTAGCAATCAGCCCCAGCATTTT. Its translation: CASSYAASNQPQHF.

Remarks on this clone: This sequence may be a read error, since a much larger clone differs from it by one base. The rearrangement links TRBV13 to TRBJ2-7; no firm D call. This CDR3 is 12 amino acids long. CDR1 is PRHDT, CDR2 FYEKMQ, per germline (reference sequence). The V end was cut by 1 base, the J end by 1 base, with 2 bases between. For the CDR3, the DNA is TGTGCCAGCAGCTTAGCTTCCTACGAGCAGTACTTC. It translates to CASSLASYEQYF.

The J gene is TRBJ2-7, the V gene TRBV7-9; D is unclear. Looked up from germline, CDR1 is SEHNR and CDR2 is FQNEAQ (reference sequence). CDR3 length: 12 amino acids. V lost 5 bases and J 0 bases, leaving 5 bases between the germline ends. This CDR3 is CASSPSSYEQYF. As DNA, the CDR3 is TGTGCCAGCAGCCCGAGCTCCTACGAGCAGTACTTC.

V is TRBV5-1 and J is TRBJ2-4, with D possibly TRBD2 on 6 matching bases. This CDR3 contains 14 residues. Germline V gene lookup returns CDR1 SGHRS and CDR2 YFSETQ. The V end was cut by 3 bases, the J end by 6 bases, with 13 bases between. CDR3 coding DNA: TGCGCCAGCAGCTCGGGAGAGAGGGCAAACATTCAGTACTTC. This sequence encodes CASSSGERANIQYF.

Only one count was recorded for this clone. Other DNA variants within this sample encode the same CDR3. The chain has TRBV19 and TRBJ1-2, with D possibly TRBD1 on 5 matching bases. The CDR3 loop spans 13 amino acids. Germline loops: CDR1 LNHDA, CDR2 SQIVND (reference sequence). The V gene lost 3 bases and the J gene lost 2 bases, with 7 bases spanning the gap. CDR3 bases: TGTGCCAGTAGTATTGCAGGGAACTATGGCTACACCTTC. Protein: CASSIAGNYGYTF.

This clone was seen a single time. The gene calls are TRBV30 and TRBJ2-5, with 9 positions matching TRBD1. The CDR3 consists of 14 residues. Germline trimming cut 5 bases from V and 2 bases from J; bases unmatched to any gene: 6. From germline, CDR1 is GTSNPN and CDR2 SVGIG (reference sequence). CDR3 sequence (DNA): TGTGCCTGGGGTCGGGACAGGGTACAAGAGACCCAGTACTTC. This sequence encodes CAWGRDRVQETQYF.

The chain recombines TRBV28 with TRBJ2-3, with TRBD2 identical over 7 bases. Trimming at V came to 3 bases and at J to 7 bases, leaving 13 bases not matched to a gene. Looked up from germline, CDR1 is MDHEN and CDR2 is SYDVKM. This CDR3 is 16 amino acids long. The CDR3 here is CASSFWASGSANTQYF. CDR3 DNA: TGTGCCAGCAGTTTCTGGGCTAGCGGCAGCGCAAATACGCAGTATTTT. Looking up the rest from reference TRBV28 and TRBJ2-3 gives the full variable domain: DVKVTQSSRYLVKRTGEKVFLECVQDMDHENMFWYRQDPGLGLRLIYFSYDVKMKEKGDIPEGYSVSREKKERFSLILESASTNQTSMYLCASSFWASGSANTQYFGPGTRLTVL.

The chain combines TRBV5-4 with TRBJ2-7; the D gene is possibly TRBD1 (5 bases). Trimming stripped 4 bases from V and 5 bases from J, with 13 bases between. Per the germline V gene, CDR1 is SGHNT and CDR2 is YYREEE (reference sequence). CDR3 size: 13 residues. The DNA for the CDR3 is TGTGCCAGCAGCCAGATAACAGGAGACGAGCAGTACTTC. Translated, it gives CASSQITGDEQYF. The full variable domain, with the rest looked up from reference TRBV5-4 and TRBJ2-7, is ETGVTQSPTHLIKTRGQQVTLRCSSQSGHNTVSWYQQALGQGPQFIFQYYREEENGRGNFPPRFSGLQFPNYSSELNVNALELDDSALYLCASSQITGDEQYFGPGTRLTVT.

The chain combines TRBV5-5 with TRBJ1-1, with a weak D call TRBD1 (6 bases). CDR1 is SGHKS, CDR2 YYEKEE, per germline (reference sequence). The CDR3 runs to 15 residues. V lost 7 bases and J 0 bases, leaving 16 bases between the germline ends. CDR3 amino acids: CASSPWGGMNTEAFF. The CDR3 DNA sequence: TGTGCCAGCTCCCCTTGGGGGGGCATGAACACTGAAGCTTTCTTT.

The rearrangement links TRBV5-1 to TRBJ1-1, with 7 positions matching TRBD1. The CDR3 consists of 15 residues. Trimming cost V 2 bases and J 1 base; bases outside gene matches: 5. Germline V gene sequence: CDR1 SGHRS, CDR2 YFSETQ. CDR3 residues: CASSLGGMGNTEAFF. The CDR3, as DNA: TGCGCCAGCAGCTTAGGGGGCATGGGGAACACTGAAGCTTTCTTT.

The rearrangement joins TRBV11-2 to TRBJ1-2; 8 nucleotides line up with TRBD1. V gave up 0 bases and J gave up 2 bases; unmatched junction bases: 5. CDR1 is SGHAT and CDR2 is FQNNGV in the germline V gene. This CDR3 is built from 16 residues. CDR3 residues: CASSLDARQGNYGYTF. The CDR3 DNA follows: TGTGCCAGCAGCTTAGATGCGCGACAGGGGAACTATGGCTACACCTTC.

This clone was seen ten or more times. The chain employs TRBV15 and TRBJ2-5; D is unresolved. From germline, CDR1 is LNHNV and CDR2 YYDKDF (reference sequence). V lost 0 bases, J lost 5 bases, and 7 bases lay in between. The CDR3 extends over 13 amino acids. CDR3 nucleotide sequence: TGTGCCACCAGCAGAGATACCGGTGAGACCCAGTACTTC. Amino acid sequence: CATSRDTGETQYF. The complete variable domain, with remaining parts taken from reference TRBV15 and TRBJ2-5, reads DAMVIQNPRYQVTQFGKPVTLSCSQTLNHNVMYWYQQKSSQAPKLLFHYYDKDFNNEADTPDNFQSRRPNTSFCFLDIRSPGLGDTAMYLCATSRDTGETQYFGPGTRLLVL.

The chain has TRBV29-1 and TRBJ1-1; D gene ambiguous. The CDR3 runs 13 residues. With 3 bases removed from V and 3 bases from J, the gap between germline ends came to 11 bases. Germline V gene data show CDR1 as SQVTM and CDR2 as ANQGSEA. The chain's CDR3 is CSVDWAADTEAFF. CDR3 DNA sequence: TGCAGCGTTGATTGGGCAGCCGACACTGAAGCTTTCTTT.

The chain couples TRBV6-5 to TRBJ2-7; 7 nucleotides line up with TRBD2. This CDR3 region has 13 residues. Germline CDR1 and CDR2: MNHEY and SVGAGI. V trimming: 6 bases; J trimming: 6 bases; junction bases outside the gene matches: 8. In DNA form, the CDR3 reads TGTGCCAGCAGGAACGAAGTAGCGGGCGAGCAGTACTTC. It translates to CASRNEVAGEQYF.